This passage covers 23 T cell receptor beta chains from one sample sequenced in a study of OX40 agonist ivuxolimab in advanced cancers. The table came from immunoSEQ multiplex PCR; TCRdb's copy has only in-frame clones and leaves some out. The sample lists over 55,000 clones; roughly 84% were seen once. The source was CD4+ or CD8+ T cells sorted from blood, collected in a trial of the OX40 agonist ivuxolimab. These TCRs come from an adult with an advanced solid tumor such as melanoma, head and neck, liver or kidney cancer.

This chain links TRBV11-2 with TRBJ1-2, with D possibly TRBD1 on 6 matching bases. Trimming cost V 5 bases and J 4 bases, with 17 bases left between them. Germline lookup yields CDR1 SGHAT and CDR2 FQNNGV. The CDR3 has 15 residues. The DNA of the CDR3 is TGTGCCAGCAGCCGGGGGCCCGAGGCGAGCTATGGCTACACCTTC. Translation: CASSRGPEASYGYTF.

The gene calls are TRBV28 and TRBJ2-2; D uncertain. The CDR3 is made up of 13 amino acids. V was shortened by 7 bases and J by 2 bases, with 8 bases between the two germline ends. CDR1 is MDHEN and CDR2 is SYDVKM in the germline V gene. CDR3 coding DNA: TGTGCCAGCAAATGGGGAAACACCGGGGAGCTGTTTTTT. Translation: CASKWGNTGELFF.

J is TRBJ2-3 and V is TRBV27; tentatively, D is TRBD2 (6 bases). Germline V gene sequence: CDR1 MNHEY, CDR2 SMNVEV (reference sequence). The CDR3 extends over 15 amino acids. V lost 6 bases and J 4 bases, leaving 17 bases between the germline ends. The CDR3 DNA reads TGTGCCAGCAGCGCGAGAGCGGGCTGGGCAGATACGCAGTATTTT. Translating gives CASSARAGWADTQYF.

The CDR3 spells CAWSASLGTGDKYGYTF. The CDR3 DNA sequence: TGTGCCTGGAGCGCTTCCTTAGGGACAGGCGACAAATATGGCTACACCTTC. The rearrangement links TRBV30 to TRBJ1-2, with 8 positions matching TRBD1. CDR1 is GTSNPN, CDR2 SVGIG, per germline (reference sequence). The junction had 17 bases not matched to a gene; V was cut back by 3 bases and J by 5 bases. CDR3 length: 17 residues.

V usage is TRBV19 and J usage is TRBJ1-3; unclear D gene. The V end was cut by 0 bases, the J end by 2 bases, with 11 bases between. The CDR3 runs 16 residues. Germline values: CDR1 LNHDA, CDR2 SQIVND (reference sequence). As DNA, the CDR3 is TGTGCCAGTAGTATAGACCTCGCGGGTCCTGGAAACACCATATATTTT. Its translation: CASSIDLAGPGNTIYF.

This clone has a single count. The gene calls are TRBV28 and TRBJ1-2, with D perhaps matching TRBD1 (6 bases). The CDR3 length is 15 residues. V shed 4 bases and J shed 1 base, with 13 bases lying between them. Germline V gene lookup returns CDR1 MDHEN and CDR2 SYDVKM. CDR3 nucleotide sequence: TGTGCCAGCAGTTCACGGGGGACAATTAACTATGGCTACACCTTC. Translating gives CASSSRGTINYGYTF.

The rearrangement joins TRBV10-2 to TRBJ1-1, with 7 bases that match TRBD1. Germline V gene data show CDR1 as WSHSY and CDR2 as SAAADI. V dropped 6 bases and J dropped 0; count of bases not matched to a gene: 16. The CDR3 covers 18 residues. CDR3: CASSPGTRGLRLNTEAFF. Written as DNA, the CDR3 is TGCGCCAGCAGCCCGGGGACAAGGGGGCTAAGATTGAACACTGAAGCTTTCTTT.

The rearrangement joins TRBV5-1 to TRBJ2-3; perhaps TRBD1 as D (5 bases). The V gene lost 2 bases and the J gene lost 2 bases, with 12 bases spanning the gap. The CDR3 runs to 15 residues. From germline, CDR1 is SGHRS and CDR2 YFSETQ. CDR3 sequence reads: CASSLSQAPTDTQYF. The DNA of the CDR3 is TGCGCCAGCAGCTTATCACAGGCTCCCACAGATACGCAGTATTTT.

The CDR3 bases are TGTGCCAGCAGCACCTACAGCGCCGGGGAGCTGTTTTTT. This codes for CASSTYSAGELFF. The chain carries TRBV7-2 and TRBJ2-2; D unclear. The CDR3 sequence is 13 residues long. Germline assignment: CDR1 SGHTA and CDR2 FQGNSA. Trimming removed 5 bases from V and 6 bases from J, with 10 bases in between.

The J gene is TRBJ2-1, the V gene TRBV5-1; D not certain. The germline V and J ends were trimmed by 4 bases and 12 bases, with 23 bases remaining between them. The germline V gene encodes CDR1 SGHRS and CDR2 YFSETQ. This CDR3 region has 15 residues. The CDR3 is CASSLRPGTRDGQFF. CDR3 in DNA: TGCGCCAGCAGCCTAAGACCGGGCACGCGTGATGGGCAGTTCTTC.

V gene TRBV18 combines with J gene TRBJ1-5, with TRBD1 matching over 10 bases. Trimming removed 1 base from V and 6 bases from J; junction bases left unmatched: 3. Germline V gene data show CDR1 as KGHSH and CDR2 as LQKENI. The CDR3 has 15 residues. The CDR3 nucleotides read TGTGCCAGCTCACCACTCGGGGACAGGGGTCAGCCCCAGCATTTT. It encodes CASSPLGDRGQPQHF. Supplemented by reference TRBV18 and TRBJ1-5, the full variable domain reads NAGVMQNPRHLVRRRGQEARLRCSPMKGHSHVYWYRQLPEEGLKFMVYLQKENIIDESGMPKERFSAEFPKEGPSILRIQQVVRGDSAAYFCASSPLGDRGQPQHFGDGTRLSIL.

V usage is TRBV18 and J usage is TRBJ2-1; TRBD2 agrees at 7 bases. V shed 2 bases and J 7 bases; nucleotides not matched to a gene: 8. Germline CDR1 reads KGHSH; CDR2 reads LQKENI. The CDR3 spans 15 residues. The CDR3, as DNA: TGTGCCAGCTCACCAGGGGAGGGCCTTGGGAATGAGCAGTTCTTC. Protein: CASSPGEGLGNEQFF.

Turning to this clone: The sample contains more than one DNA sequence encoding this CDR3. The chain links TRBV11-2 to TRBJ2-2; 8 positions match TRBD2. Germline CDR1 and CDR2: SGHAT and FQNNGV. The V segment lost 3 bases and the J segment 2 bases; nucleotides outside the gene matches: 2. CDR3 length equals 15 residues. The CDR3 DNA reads TGTGCCAGCAGCTTCGGGGGGGCAAACACCGGGGAGCTGTTTTTT. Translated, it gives CASSFGGANTGELFF.

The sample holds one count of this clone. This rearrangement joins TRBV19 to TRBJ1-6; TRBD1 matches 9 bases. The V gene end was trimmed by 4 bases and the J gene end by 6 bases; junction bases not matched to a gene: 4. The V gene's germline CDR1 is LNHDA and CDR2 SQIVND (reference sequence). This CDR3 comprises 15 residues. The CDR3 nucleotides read TGTGCCAGTAGTACCACAGGGGGCCCTAATTCACCCCTCCACTTT. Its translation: CASSTTGGPNSPLHF.

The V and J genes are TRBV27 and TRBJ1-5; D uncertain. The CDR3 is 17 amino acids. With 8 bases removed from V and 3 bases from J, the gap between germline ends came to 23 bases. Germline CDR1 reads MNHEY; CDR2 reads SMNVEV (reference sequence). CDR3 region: CASPWTVCRQDNQPQHF. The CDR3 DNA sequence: TGTGCCAGCCCGTGGACGGTGTGTAGGCAGGACAATCAGCCCCAGCATTTT.

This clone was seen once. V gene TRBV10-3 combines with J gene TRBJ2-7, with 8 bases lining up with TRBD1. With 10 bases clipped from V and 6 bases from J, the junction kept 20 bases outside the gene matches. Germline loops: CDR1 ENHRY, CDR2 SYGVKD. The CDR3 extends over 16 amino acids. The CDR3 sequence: CASSRDRGGRLSEQYF. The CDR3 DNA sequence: TGTGCCAGCAGCCGAGACAGGGGCGGACGGCTCTCCGAGCAGTACTTC.

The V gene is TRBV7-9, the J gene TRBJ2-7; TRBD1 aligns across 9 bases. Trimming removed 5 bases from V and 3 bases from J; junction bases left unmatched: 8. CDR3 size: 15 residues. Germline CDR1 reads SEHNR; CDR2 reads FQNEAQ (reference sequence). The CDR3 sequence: CASSPWTGEGYEQYF. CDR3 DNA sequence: TGTGCCAGCAGCCCATGGACAGGGGAGGGCTACGAGCAGTACTTC. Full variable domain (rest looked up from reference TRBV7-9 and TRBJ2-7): DTGVSQNPRHKITKRGQNVTFRCDPISEHNRLYWYRQTLGQGPEFLTYFQNEAQLEKSRLLSDRFSAERPKGSFSTLEIQRTEQGDSAMYLCASSPWTGEGYEQYFGPGTRLTVT.

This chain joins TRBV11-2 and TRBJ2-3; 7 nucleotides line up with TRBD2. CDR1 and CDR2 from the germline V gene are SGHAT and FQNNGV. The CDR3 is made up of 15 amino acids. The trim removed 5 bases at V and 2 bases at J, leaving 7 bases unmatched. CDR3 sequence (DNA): TGTGCCAGCAGCCCACTAGCGCCCCTCACAGATACGCAGTATTTT. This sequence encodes CASSPLAPLTDTQYF.

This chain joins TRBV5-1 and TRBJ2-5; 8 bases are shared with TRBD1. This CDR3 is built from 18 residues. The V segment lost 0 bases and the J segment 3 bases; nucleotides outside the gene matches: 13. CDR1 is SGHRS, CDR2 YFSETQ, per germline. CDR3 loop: CASSLGSLGQGLKETQYF. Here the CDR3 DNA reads TGCGCCAGCAGCTTGGGCTCCTTAGGACAGGGCCTTAAAGAGACCCAGTACTTC.

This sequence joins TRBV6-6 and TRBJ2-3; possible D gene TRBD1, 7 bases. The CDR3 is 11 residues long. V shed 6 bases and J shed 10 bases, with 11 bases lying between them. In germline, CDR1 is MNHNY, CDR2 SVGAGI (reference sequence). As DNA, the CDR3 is TGTGCCAGCAGGCAGGGGGGACCGCAGTATTTT. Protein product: CASRQGGPQYF.

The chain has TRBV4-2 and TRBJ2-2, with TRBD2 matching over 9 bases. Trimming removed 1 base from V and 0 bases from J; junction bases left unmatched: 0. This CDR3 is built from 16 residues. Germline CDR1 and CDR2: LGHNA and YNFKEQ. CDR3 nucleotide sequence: TGTGCCAGCAGCCAAGGACTAGCGGCGAACACCGGGGAGCTGTTTTTT. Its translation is CASSQGLAANTGELFF.

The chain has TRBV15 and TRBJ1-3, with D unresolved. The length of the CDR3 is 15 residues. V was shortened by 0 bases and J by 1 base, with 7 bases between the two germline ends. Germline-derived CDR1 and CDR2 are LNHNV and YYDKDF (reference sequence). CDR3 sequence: CATSRDPASGNTIYF. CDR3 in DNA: TGTGCCACCAGCAGAGACCCAGCGTCTGGAAACACCATATATTTT.

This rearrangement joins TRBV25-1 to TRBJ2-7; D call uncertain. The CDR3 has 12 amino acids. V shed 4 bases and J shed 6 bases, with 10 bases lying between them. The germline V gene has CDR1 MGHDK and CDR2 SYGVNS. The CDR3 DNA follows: TGTGCCAGCAGTGCCCAGTTCGGCGAGCAGTACTTC. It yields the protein CASSAQFGEQYF.